The rows below give T cell receptor beta chains drawn from one sample of a study of graft-versus-host responses after intestinal transplantation. Repertoires were generated with immunoSEQ multiplex PCR, while TCRdb's copy carries only in-frame clones and drops some. In the table there are roughly 25,000 clones, 40% of which are singletons. Source: alloreactive CD4+ T cells from a mixed lymphocyte reaction culture, taken before intestinal transplant. These receptors all come from a human patient who received an intestinal transplant. CDR3s include the opening cysteine and the closing phenylalanine or tryptophan. Fields, in order: V gene, clone size, D gene, J gene, CDR3 DNA, CDR3 protein. A D gene is named only where the DNA matches it firmly. Clone size is given for some rows only: seen once, a few or many times, or a class if the clone is expanded.

TRBV30	few	NA	TRBJ2-7	TGTGCCTGGAGTGTTTATCTCGATCAGGGGCAGTACTTC	CAWSVYLDQGQYF
TRBV6-4	NA	TRBD2	TRBJ2-3	TGTGCCAGCAGCGGGACTAGCGGGGGTGGAAGCACAGATACGCAGTATTTT	CASSGTSGGGSTDTQYF
TRBV5-1	NA	TRBD1	TRBJ1-4	TGCGCCAGCAGCTTGGCAGGGGGTTTTGAAAAACTGTTTTTC	CASSLAGGFEKLFF
TRBV29-1	NA	NA	TRBJ2-1	TGCAGCGTCCATGGGCGACTAGATAGCCTCTACAATGAGCAGTTCTTC	CSVHGRLDSLYNEQFF
TRBV27	NA	NA	TRBJ2-3	TGTGCCAGCAGTTGGAATAGGGGGACAGATACGCAGTATTTT	CASSWNRGTDTQYF
TRBV27	NA	NA	TRBJ1-1	TGTGCCAGCAGGACTATGGGTAGGTTTGCTGAAGCTTTCTTT	CASRTMGRFAEAFF
TRBV2	few	NA	TRBJ1-3	TGTGCCAGCAGTGTTGAGGTTTATGGAAACACCATATATTTT	CASSVEVYGNTIYF
TRBV5-1	medium-sized	NA	TRBJ1-5	TGCGCCAGCAGCTTGGGAGACAGGAGCAATCAGCCCCAGCATTTT	CASSLGDRSNQPQHF
TRBV5-4	NA	NA	TRBJ2-3	TGTGCCAGCAGTCCCGTTGCGGGACGCACAGATACGCAGTATTTT	CASSPVAGRTDTQYF
TRBV2	few	NA	TRBJ2-7	TGTGCCAGCAGTCCCCTAGTTCACTACGAGCAGTACTTC	CASSPLVHYEQYF
TRBV30	NA	NA	TRBJ2-7	TGTGCCTGGAGTATAACTCCCTACGAGCAGTACTTC	CAWSITPYEQYF
TRBV11-3	few	TRBD2	TRBJ2-5	TGTGCCAGCAGCCCAGGACTAGCGGGGGGGGAGACCCAGTACTTC	CASSPGLAGGETQYF
TRBV18	NA	NA	TRBJ1-6	TGTGCCAGCTCACCCAAGAGGGTGGATAATTCACCCCTCCACTTT	CASSPKRVDNSPLHF
TRBV7-2	few	NA	TRBJ2-3	TGTGCCAGCAGCCTATATCGGGGGAGCACAGATACGCAGTATTTT	CASSLYRGSTDTQYF
TRBV4-2	few	TRBD2	TRBJ2-1	TGTGCCAGCAGCCAGCAACTAGCGGGAGCCTCCAGTGAGCAGTTCTTC	CASSQQLAGASSEQFF
TRBV5-1	NA	NA	TRBJ2-7	TGCGCCAGCAGCTTTTCGATCTCATCTAGAGACTACGAGCAGTACTTC	CASSFSISSRDYEQYF
TRBV5-1	NA	NA	TRBJ2-7	TGCGCCAGCAGCTTGGCATCCAGGTCCGAGCAGTACTTC	CASSLASRSEQYF
TRBV5-1	NA	TRBD1	TRBJ2-6	TGCGCCAGCAGCCTCGGGACAGGGGTTTCTGGGGCCAACGTCCTGACTTTC	CASSLGTGVSGANVLTF
TRBV6-1	medium-sized	TRBD2	TRBJ2-7	TGTGCCAGCAGTGAAGCGTGGACTAGCTTGCACGAGCAGTACTTC	CASSEAWTSLHEQYF
TRBV7-2	NA	NA	TRBJ2-7	TGTGCCAGCAGTCCGGGAGGGGGCCCCTACGAGCAGTACTTC	CASSPGGGPYEQYF
TRBV7-8	NA	TRBD1	TRBJ1-2	TGTGCCAGCAGCCTGGGACAGGGCTATGGCTACACCTTC	CASSLGQGYGYTF
TRBV6-1	once	NA	TRBJ2-5	TGTGCCGTACGGCAGGGTCCCCAGACCCAGTACTTC	CAVRQGPQTQYF
TRBV12-5	few	NA	TRBJ2-7	TGTGCTAGTGGGGGACTGGGCTTAAGCTCCTACGAGCAGTACTTC	CASGGLGLSSYEQYF
TRBV6-6	NA	NA	TRBJ2-5	TGTGCCAGCAGTCCGACAGGCGAGACCCAGTACTTC	CASSPTGETQYF
TRBV4-2	NA	TRBD2	TRBJ2-7	TGTGCCAGCAGCCAAGATACTAGCGGATATTCCTACGAGCAGTACTTC	CASSQDTSGYSYEQYF
TRBV6-6	NA	NA	TRBJ2-7	TGTGCCAGCAGTTATGGGGCCCCCCTCTCCTACGAGCAGTACTTC	CASSYGAPLSYEQYF
TRBV11-2	few	NA	TRBJ2-7	TGTGCCAGCAGCTCGGTACAGGGAAAGCAGTACTTC	CASSSVQGKQYF
TRBV19	few	TRBD2	TRBJ2-1	TGTGCCAGTAGTATATATACTAGCGGGAGGGCCATCGAGCAGTTCTTC	CASSIYTSGRAIEQFF
TRBV2	NA	TRBD2	TRBJ2-2	TGTGCCAGCAGTACCGGGACTAGCGGTTACACCGGGGAGCTGTTTTTT	CASSTGTSGYTGELFF
TRBV30	NA	NA	TRBJ2-3	TGTGCCTGGAGTATTCGGGATACGCAGTATTTT	CAWSIRDTQYF
TRBV18	NA	NA	TRBJ2-4	TGTGCCAGCTCACCCGGGGTAAAGCTAAACATTCAGTACTTC	CASSPGVKLNIQYF
TRBV20-1	few	NA	TRBJ2-7	TGCAGTGCTAGTACAGCCTACGAGCAGTACTTC	CSASTAYEQYF
TRBV11-3	NA	TRBD1	TRBJ1-2	TGTGCCAGCAGCTTTAGGACACCGGGACAGGGAAACTATGGCTACACCTTC	CASSFRTPGQGNYGYTF
TRBV4-3	NA	NA	TRBJ1-6	TGCGCCAGCAGGATGACTGCTTCCTATAATTCACCCCTCCACTTT	CASRMTASYNSPLHF
TRBV6-5	few	TRBD1	TRBJ1-6	TGTGCCAGCAGACCGGGACAGGATAATTCACCCCTCCACTTT	CASRPGQDNSPLHF